Sequencing of this T cell receptor (beta chain) was carried out in a study of blood T cell repertoires in COVID-19. Study information: COVID-19 samples collected from the United States, Italy and Spain covered acute and convalescent phases. T cells, B-cell-depleted T cells, or PBMCs supplied cDNA or gDNA.

In the original processing: Amplification from reference gene primers served as the basis for estimated nucleated cell counts. The assay was immunoSEQ multiplex PCR, and TCRdb's table has in-frame clones only and misses some. V, J and clone size are those of that table, while D and trimming were read from the DNA. The table lists around 370,000 clones, about 88% of them singletons. The CDR3 covers 14 residues. Between the trimmed V and J ends, which lost 6 bases and 1 base, there was a span of 12 bases. The germline gives CDR1 LGHDT, CDR2 YNNKEL (reference sequence). The receptor comes from a woman in her 70s with COVID-19, enrolled during active disease. The sequenced sample consisted of peripheral blood. The chain couples TRBV3-1 (or the pseudogene TRBV3-2) to TRBJ2-5; weak D call: TRBD2 (5 bases). In DNA form, the CDR3 reads TGTGCCAGCAGGCCGCGAGGGATCCAAGAGACCCAGTACTTC. This gives the protein CASRPRGIQETQYF.